These 3 T cell receptor beta chains originate from one sample sequenced in a study of blood T cell repertoires in COVID-19. The protocol was immunoSEQ multiplex PCR, while the TCRdb copy is restricted to in-frame clones and leaves out a portion. The sample contains 170,000 or so clones, 88% of which appear only once. The sequenced sample was PBMCs or T cells enriched from blood (not recorded which). These receptor sequences come from a woman between 50 and 59 years old who had recovered from COVID-19.

The count of this clone is one. The J gene is TRBJ1-5, the V gene TRBV27, with TRBD1 as a possible D gene (6 bases). V was pared by 6 bases and J by 4 bases, with 13 bases between. The CDR3 consists of 14 residues. Germline assignment: CDR1 MNHEY and CDR2 SMNVEV (reference sequence). The CDR3 reads CASSPWTDNQPQHF. The CDR3 DNA follows: TGTGCCAGCAGCCCCTGGACAGATAATCAGCCCCAGCATTTT.

This chain joins TRBV7-3 and TRBJ2-1, with D uncertain. V lost 2 bases to trimming and J lost 5 bases, with 4 bases between them. Germline assignment: CDR1 SGHTA and CDR2 FQGTGA. The CDR3 runs 12 residues. CDR3 bases: TGTGCCAGCAGCTTAGACAACAATGAGCAGTTCTTC. Its protein product is CASSLDNNEQFF.

In its sample, this clone was seen once. The CDR3 bases are TGTGCCAGCAGCTTAATCGCGGGTCCCGATGGCTACACCTTC. Its protein product is CASSLIAGPDGYTF. This chain connects TRBV7-2 to TRBJ1-2; D unresolved. Germline lookup yields CDR1 SGHTA and CDR2 FQGNSA. V was trimmed by 2 bases and J by 6 bases, leaving 13 bases between them. This CDR3 region has 14 residues.